A single T cell receptor (beta chain) is shown here with its context. Antigen unknown. The lymph nodes were axillary draining lymph nodes from breast cancer patients. Trimming took off 6 bases at V and 1 base at J, with 16 bases between the two ends. The germline gives CDR1 SNHLY, CDR2 FYNNEI. The CDR3 totals 15 residues. The data were obtained in a study of breast tumors, draining lymph nodes, adjacent tissues. Findings and caveats of the study: Most tumor T cells seemingly derive from lymph node, then expand in tumor.

TCRdb processed the multiplex PCR reads anew with MiXCR; each CDR3 protein has one entry. The sample holds 200,000 or so distinct CDR3 sequences, 25% to 40% seen once. The sequence came from a female donor with breast cancer. Some clones in this sample may be carry-over from other donors' samples. The rearrangement uses TRBV2 and TRBJ2-7, with a tentative D call TRBD1 (6 bases). Sequencing input: axillary lymph node tissue. CDR3 sequence (DNA): TGTGCCAGCAGAGATAACGCCAGGGGATCCTACGAGCAGTACTTC. It encodes CASRDNARGSYEQYF.